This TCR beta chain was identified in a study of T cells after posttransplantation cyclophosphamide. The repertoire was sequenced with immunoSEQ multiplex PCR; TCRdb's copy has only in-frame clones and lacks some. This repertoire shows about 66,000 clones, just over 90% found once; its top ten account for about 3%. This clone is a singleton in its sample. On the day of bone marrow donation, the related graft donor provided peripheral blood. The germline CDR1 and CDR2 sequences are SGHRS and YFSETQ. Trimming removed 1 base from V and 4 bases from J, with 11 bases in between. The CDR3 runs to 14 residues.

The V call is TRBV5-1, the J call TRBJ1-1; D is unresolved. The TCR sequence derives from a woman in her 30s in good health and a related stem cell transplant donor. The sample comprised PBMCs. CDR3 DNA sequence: TGCGCCAGCAGCTTGAGCATTTCGGCCACTGAAGCTTTCTTT. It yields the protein CASSLSISATEAFF.